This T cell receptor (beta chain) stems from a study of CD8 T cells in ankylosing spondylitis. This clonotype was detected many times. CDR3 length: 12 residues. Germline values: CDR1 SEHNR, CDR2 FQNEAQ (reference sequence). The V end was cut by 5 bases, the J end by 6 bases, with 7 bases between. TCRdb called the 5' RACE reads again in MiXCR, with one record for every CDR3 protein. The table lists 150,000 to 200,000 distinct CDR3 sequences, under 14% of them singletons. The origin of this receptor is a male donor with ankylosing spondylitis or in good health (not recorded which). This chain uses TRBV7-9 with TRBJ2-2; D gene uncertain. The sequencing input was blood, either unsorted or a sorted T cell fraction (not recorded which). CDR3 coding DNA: TGTGCCAGCAGCCCCCGTCCCGGGGAGCTGTTTTTT. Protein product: CASSPRPGELFF.